This T cell receptor beta chain came from a study of T cells in Graves' hyperthyroidism and ophthalmopathy. The CDR3 has 15 residues. Per the germline V gene, CDR1 is SGHVS and CDR2 is FNYEAQ. V dropped 5 bases and J dropped 8; count of bases not matched to a gene: 11. Amplified regions were TCR beta CDR3 sequences from RNA transcripts. The TCR CDR3 was amplified in a first-round RT-PCR using the HTBI primer set. In TCRdb, the multiplex PCR reads were re-called with MiXCR into one record per CDR3 protein. The profile shows fewer than 350,000 distinct CDR3 sequences, about 20% of them singletons. Fresh 10 ml peripheral blood yielded PBMCs.

This sequence joins TRBV7-6 and TRBJ2-3; TRBD1 matches at 9 bases. The sequence was obtained from a woman between 50 and 59 years old with Graves' hyperthyroidism. The sample was blood. DNA for the CDR3: TGTGCCAGCAGCCAGGACAGGGGCGTCCGGGTTACGCAGTATTTT. It codes for CASSQDRGVRVTQYF.